These T cell receptor beta chains were read from a single sample in a study of radiation and T cells in renal cell carcinoma. TCRdb's table, derived via immunoSEQ multiplex PCR, lists solely in-frame clones and lacks some. The sample holds just under 150,000 clones, 75% to 90% seen once. Here the sequenced sample was blood, taken from a patient whose treatment included radiotherapy and nephrectomy. Receptor source: a woman between 45 and 60 years old with renal cell carcinoma. Both conserved end residues are part of each CDR3.

cdr3_length: 16; v_call: TRBV5-5; j_call: TRBJ2-1; cdr3_aa: CASSLGGTGRGGEQFF
cdr3_length: 16; v_call: TRBV7-9; j_call: TRBJ1-3; cdr3_aa: CASSLGLLLSGNTIYF
cdr3_length: 16; v_call: TRBV15; j_call: TRBJ2-3; cdr3_aa: CATSRDGGGGTDTQYF
cdr3_length: 13; v_call: TRBV11-2; j_call: TRBJ1-1; cdr3_aa: CASSLGRTTEAFF
cdr3_length: 15; v_call: TRBV15; j_call: TRBJ2-7; cdr3_aa: CATSRDRAVSYEQYF
cdr3_length: 12; v_call: TRBV25-1; j_call: TRBJ1-1; cdr3_aa: CASSDRDAEAFF
cdr3_length: 14; v_call: TRBV15; j_call: TRBJ2-5; cdr3_aa: CATSRVFMEETQYF
cdr3_length: 11; v_call: TRBV20-1; j_call: TRBJ2-1; cdr3_aa: CSARPRYEQFF
cdr3_length: 14; v_call: TRBV4-2; j_call: TRBJ2-2; cdr3_aa: CASASLSKTGELFF
cdr3_length: 15; v_call: TRBV27; j_call: TRBJ2-7; cdr3_aa: CASSRLGTSGYEQYF
cdr3_length: 13; v_call: TRBV7-9; j_call: TRBJ1-6; cdr3_aa: CASSSLISSPLHF
cdr3_length: 12; v_call: TRBV7-2; j_call: TRBJ2-7; cdr3_aa: CASSLDAGVQYF
cdr3_length: 16; v_call: TRBV9; j_call: TRBJ2-2; cdr3_aa: CASSQRQGADTGELFF
cdr3_length: 15; v_call: TRBV25-1; j_call: TRBJ2-5; cdr3_aa: CASSEVRGAGKTQYF
cdr3_length: 16; v_call: TRBV5-1; j_call: TRBJ1-5; cdr3_aa: CASSLGDRGSNQPQHF
cdr3_length: 13; v_call: TRBV7-2; j_call: TRBJ2-5; cdr3_aa: CASSKRSQETQYF
cdr3_length: 14; v_call: TRBV10-3; j_call: TRBJ1-1; cdr3_aa: CAIGDRGLGTEAFF
cdr3_length: 14; v_call: TRBV15; j_call: TRBJ1-1; cdr3_aa: CATLLAWMNTEAFF
cdr3_length: 17; v_call: TRBV5-1; j_call: TRBJ2-3; cdr3_aa: CASSWEPSGGVTDTQYF
cdr3_length: 16; v_call: TRBV4-3; j_call: TRBJ2-3; cdr3_aa: CASSQGGNGLTDTQYF
cdr3_length: 13; v_call: TRBV5-1; j_call: TRBJ2-5; cdr3_aa: CASSSGARETQYF
cdr3_length: 17; v_call: TRBV2; j_call: TRBJ1-6; cdr3_aa: CASSENWVLDNNSPLHF
cdr3_length: 15; v_call: TRBV9; j_call: TRBJ2-7; cdr3_aa: CASSTTASTAYEQYF
cdr3_length: 14; v_call: TRBV18; j_call: TRBJ2-7; cdr3_aa: CASSPPTVSNEQYF
cdr3_length: 14; v_call: TRBV11-2; j_call: TRBJ2-7; cdr3_aa: CASSYIRDSYEQYF
cdr3_length: 15; v_call: TRBV27; j_call: TRBJ2-7; cdr3_aa: CASSQYALRGDEQYF
cdr3_length: 17; v_call: TRBV7-9; j_call: TRBJ1-5; cdr3_aa: CASSFGTGGLGNQPQHF
cdr3_length: 15; v_call: TRBV5-6; j_call: TRBJ2-3; cdr3_aa: CASSQTGQGPDTQYF
cdr3_length: 14; v_call: TRBV6-5; j_call: TRBJ2-7; cdr3_aa: CASSYTRTGGEQYF
cdr3_length: 13; v_call: TRBV30; j_call: TRBJ2-2; cdr3_aa: CASGIFNTGELFF
cdr3_length: 10; v_call: TRBV20-1; j_call: TRBJ2-1; cdr3_aa: CSALRGLEFF
cdr3_length: 15; v_call: TRBV6-5; j_call: TRBJ1-3; cdr3_aa: CASKSAGEVGNTIYF
cdr3_length: 15; v_call: TRBV19; j_call: TRBJ1-5; cdr3_aa: CATKKRQEVGQPQHF
cdr3_length: 15; v_call: TRBV7-9; j_call: TRBJ2-7; cdr3_aa: CASSNTGTTLREQYF
cdr3_length: 14; v_call: TRBV28; j_call: TRBJ1-5; cdr3_aa: CASSPGPVNQPQHF
cdr3_length: 16; v_call: TRBV7-2; j_call: TRBJ2-1; cdr3_aa: CASSLALRTSYNEQFF
cdr3_length: 15; v_call: TRBV18; j_call: TRBJ2-7; cdr3_aa: CASSPPTGVSYEQYF
cdr3_length: 13; v_call: TRBV13; j_call: TRBJ2-7; cdr3_aa: CASSLNRGNEQYF
cdr3_length: 15; v_call: TRBV6-6; j_call: TRBJ1-2; cdr3_aa: CASSYTAGGNYGYTF
cdr3_length: 13; v_call: TRBV5-4; j_call: TRBJ1-3; cdr3_aa: CASSLSEAHTIYF
cdr3_length: 13; v_call: TRBV6-6; j_call: TRBJ2-3; cdr3_aa: CASSLAGGDTQYF
cdr3_length: 13; v_call: TRBV2; j_call: TRBJ1-1; cdr3_aa: CASIEDRETEAFF
cdr3_length: 15; v_call: TRBV5-1; j_call: TRBJ1-1; cdr3_aa: CASSPWQPGNTEAFF
cdr3_length: 18; v_call: TRBV5-6; j_call: TRBJ2-3; cdr3_aa: CATSPGRSGGHLTDTQYF